The following is a TCR beta chain sequence with its context. What it binds is unknown. The CDR3 is 12 amino acids. The germline V gene encodes CDR1 SNHLY and CDR2 FYNNEI. V was pared by 7 bases and J by 2 bases, with 9 bases between. Selected positively for CCR7 and CD45RO-negative, naive CD8 cells excluded terminally differentiated effector memory CD45RA+ cells. The data were taken from a study of shared clonotypes between healthy human individuals. Study results and limitations: Since donors were few, the genetic and exposure-history diversity represented was limited. Clonotypes which were not shared had lower generation probabilities than clonotypes that all four donors shared.

The repertoire was sequenced with immunoSEQ multiplex PCR; TCRdb's copy has only in-frame clones and lacks some. The sample carries millions of clones, over 85% recorded once. Sample: naive CD8+ T cells sorted from blood. The chain links TRBV2 to TRBJ2-7; a weak D match, TRBD2 (5 bases). The TCR comes from a man aged 18 to 30 in good health. The CDR3 DNA reads TGTGCCAGCACCGGGGTAGCCTACGAGCAGTACTTC. Translated: CASTGVAYEQYF.